Listed here are 17 T cell receptor beta chains from one sample, sequenced in a study of control samples from healthy donors and cancer patients. Clones were read by immunoSEQ multiplex PCR, and TCRdb kept only the in-frame ones, dropping some. In the table there are about 130,000 clones, approximately 92% of which are singletons. The material sequenced was PBMCs. These TCRs come from an elderly man with head and neck cancer.

The chain has TRBV7-2 and TRBJ1-1, with TRBD1 matching over 8 bases. This CDR3 has 14 amino acids. Germline CDR1 is SGHTA and CDR2 is FQGNSA. The ends lost 5 bases at V and 3 bases at J; junction bases unmatched: 5. The CDR3 reads CASSPRQGYTEAFF. The CDR3 bases are TGTGCCAGCAGCCCAAGACAGGGGTACACTGAAGCTTTCTTT.

This clone has just a few counts. The chain uses TRBV5-6 and TRBJ1-4, with D uncertain. The germline V gene encodes CDR1 SGHDT and CDR2 YYEEEE. The ends were cut back, 2 bases at V and 3 bases at J, with 17 bases in the middle. The CDR3 is 17 residues long. CDR3 bases: TGTGCCAGCAGCTTCCTGGGGATCGAGGCCGCTAATGAAAAACTGTTTTTT. Amino acid sequence: CASSFLGIEAANEKLFF.

The V gene is TRBV11-2, the J gene TRBJ1-2, with unresolved D. The CDR3 contains 18 residues. V lost 0 bases and J 0 bases, leaving 17 bases between the germline ends. Germline CDR1 reads SGHAT; CDR2 reads FQNNGV. The CDR3 region is CASSLEVGREKPNYGYTF. The CDR3 DNA sequence: TGTGCCAGCAGCTTAGAGGTCGGGAGGGAGAAACCTAACTATGGCTACACCTTC.

The rearrangement uses TRBV27 and TRBJ2-5; D is unclear. The CDR3 sequence is 13 residues long. CDR1 is MNHEY, CDR2 SMNVEV, per germline (reference sequence). The V gene lost 4 bases and the J gene lost 1 base, with 7 bases spanning the gap. CDR3 sequence reads: CASSSSLQETQYF. CDR3 DNA sequence: TGTGCCAGCAGTTCGTCTCTCCAAGAGACCCAGTACTTC.

This chain connects TRBV14 to TRBJ2-2; TRBD2 matches at 9 bases. This CDR3 region has 16 residues. Germline lookup yields CDR1 SGHDN and CDR2 FVKESK. Trimming took 2 bases from V and 3 from J; bases not matched to a gene: 4. The CDR3, as DNA: TGTGCCAGCAGCCAATGGGCTAGCGGGGACACCGGGGAGCTGTTTTTT. Encoded protein: CASSQWASGDTGELFF. Full variable domain (missing parts from reference TRBV14 and TRBJ2-2): EAGVTQFPSHSVIEKGQTVTLRCDPISGHDNLYWYRRVMGKEIKFLLHFVKESKQDESGMPNNRFLAERTGGTYSTLKVQPAELEDSGVYFCASSQWASGDTGELFFGEGSRLTVL.

This chain joins TRBV3-1 (or the pseudogene TRBV3-2) and TRBJ2-5; 8 bases fit TRBD2. The CDR3 contains 14 residues. Trimming took 4 bases from V and 3 from J; bases not matched to a gene: 4. Per the germline V gene, CDR1 is LGHDT and CDR2 is YNNKEL (reference sequence). The CDR3 nucleotides are TGTGCCAGCAGCCCCCCAGCGGGAGAAGAGACCCAGTACTTC. Translation: CASSPPAGEETQYF.

The rearrangement uses TRBV6-4 and TRBJ1-4, with D possibly TRBD1 on 6 matching bases. Trimming took off 7 bases at V and 14 bases at J, with 20 bases between the two ends. Germline CDR1 reads MRHNA; CDR2 reads SNTAGT. CDR3 length: 13 amino acids. Here the CDR3 reads CASIYKGGQSLFF. DNA for the CDR3: TGTGCCAGCATCTACAAGGGAGGACAGTCGCTGTTTTTT.

The genes are TRBV7-2 and TRBJ2-7, with 9 bases that match TRBD1. Germline V gene sequence: CDR1 SGHTA, CDR2 FQGNSA. The CDR3 loop spans 16 amino acids. V was pared by 5 bases and J by 0 bases, with 8 bases of the junction left unmatched. The CDR3 sequence: CASSVNTGGPSYEQYF. The DNA of the CDR3 is TGTGCCAGCAGCGTAAATACAGGGGGCCCCTCCTACGAGCAGTACTTC. The full variable domain, with the rest looked up from reference TRBV7-2 and TRBJ2-7, is GAGVSQSPSNKVTEKGKDVELRCDPISGHTALYWYRQSLGQGLEFLIYFQGNSAPDKSGLPSDRFSAERTGGSVSTLTIQRTQQEDSAVYLCASSVNTGGPSYEQYFGPGTRLTVT.

The CDR3 DNA reads as TGTGCCAGTAGTATTGGGGTGCACACCATATATTTT. Translating gives CASSIGVHTIYF. The genes are TRBV19 and TRBJ1-3; D is ambiguous. Between the trimmed V and J ends, which lost 3 bases and 8 bases, there was a span of 8 bases. CDR1 and CDR2 (germline): LNHDA, SQIVND (reference sequence). The CDR3 length is 12 residues.

V gene TRBV5-1 combines with J gene TRBJ2-6; D not certain. Germline CDR1 is SGHRS and CDR2 is YFSETQ. V gave up 1 base and J gave up 0 bases, with 5 bases separating them. This CDR3 region has 15 residues. The CDR3 DNA is TGCGCCAGCAGCTTGACTGTCTCTGGGGCCAACGTCCTGACTTTC. This gives the protein CASSLTVSGANVLTF.

V usage is TRBV12-3 or TRBV12-4 and J usage is TRBJ1-2; TRBD1 is a possible D gene (5 bases). V was pared by 5 bases and J by 8 bases, with 12 bases between. The CDR3 covers 12 residues. In DNA form, the CDR3 reads TGTGCCAGCAGTCTCCGGGACCCAGGCTACACCTTC. Translated, it gives CASSLRDPGYTF.

The chain links TRBV21-1 to TRBJ2-5. TRBV21-1 is a pseudogene. There are 13 residues in the CDR3. In DNA form, the CDR3 reads TGTGCCAGCAGCAAAGAGGCCCAAGAGACCCAGTACTTC. The encoded protein is CASSKEAQETQYF.

The V call is TRBV19, the J call TRBJ1-3; maybe TRBD1 (5 bases). The CDR3 is 17 amino acids. From germline, CDR1 is LNHDA and CDR2 SQIVND (reference sequence). V was shortened by 2 bases and J by 3 bases, with 17 bases between the two germline ends. CDR3 coding DNA: TGTGCCAGTAGTATACGAGGCGAAGGGGCGTTTGGAAACACCATATATTTT. Translation gives CASSIRGEGAFGNTIYF.

This chain connects TRBV18 to TRBJ2-7; D ambiguous. With 2 bases removed from V and 5 bases from J, the gap between germline ends came to 7 bases. Germline V gene lookup returns CDR1 KGHSH and CDR2 LQKENI. The CDR3 length is 12 residues. CDR3 in DNA: TGTGCCAGCTCACCAACATCTAACGAGCAGTACTTC. Amino acid sequence: CASSPTSNEQYF.

This chain connects TRBV3-1 (or the pseudogene TRBV3-2) to TRBJ1-4; unclear D gene. Germline V CDR1 and CDR2: LGHDT, YNNKEL (reference sequence). Deletions cut 4 bases from V and 7 bases from J, with 13 bases between. The CDR3 length is 14 residues. The CDR3 is CASSLGLRGEKLFF. The CDR3 region has the DNA TGTGCCAGCAGCCTAGGGCTACGGGGTGAAAAACTGTTTTTT.

This rearrangement joins TRBV3-1 (or the pseudogene TRBV3-2) to TRBJ2-7, with a possible D match to TRBD2 (6 bases). This CDR3 comprises 15 residues. CDR1 is LGHDT, CDR2 YNNKEL, per germline (reference sequence). The ends were cut back, 4 bases at V and 4 bases at J, with 17 bases in the middle. In DNA form, the CDR3 reads TGTGCCAGCAGCCCCCCCAGAGGGAGGCGGTACGAGCAGTACTTC. Protein product: CASSPPRGRRYEQYF.

The rearrangement joins TRBV9 to TRBJ2-1, with TRBD2 matching over 10 bases. Losses at the gene ends were 4 bases for V and 9 bases for J; bases not matched to a gene: 10. Germline V lookup: CDR1 SGDLS, CDR2 YYNGEE. The CDR3 runs to 15 residues. CDR3 in amino acids: CASSPSSGRGGEQFF. CDR3 DNA: TGTGCCAGCAGCCCCTCTAGCGGGAGAGGGGGTGAGCAGTTCTTC.